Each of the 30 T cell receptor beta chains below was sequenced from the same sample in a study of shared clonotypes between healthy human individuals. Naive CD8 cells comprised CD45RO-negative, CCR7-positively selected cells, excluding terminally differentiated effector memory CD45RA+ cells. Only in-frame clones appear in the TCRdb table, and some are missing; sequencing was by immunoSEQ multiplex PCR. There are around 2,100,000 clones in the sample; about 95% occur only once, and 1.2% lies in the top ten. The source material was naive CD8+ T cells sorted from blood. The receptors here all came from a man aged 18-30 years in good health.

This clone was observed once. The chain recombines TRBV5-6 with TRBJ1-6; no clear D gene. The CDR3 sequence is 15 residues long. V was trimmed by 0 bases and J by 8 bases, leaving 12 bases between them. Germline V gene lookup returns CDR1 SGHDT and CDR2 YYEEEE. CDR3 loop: CASSLAVEGHSPLHF. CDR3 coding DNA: TGTGCCAGCAGCTTGGCCGTGGAGGGCCATTCACCCCTCCACTTT.

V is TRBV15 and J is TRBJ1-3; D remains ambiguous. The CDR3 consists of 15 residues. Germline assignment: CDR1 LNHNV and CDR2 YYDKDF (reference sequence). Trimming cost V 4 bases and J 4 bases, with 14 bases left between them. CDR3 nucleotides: TGTGCCACCAGCATGGAAGCCTCGGGCGGAAACACCATATATTTT. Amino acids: CATSMEASGGNTIYF.

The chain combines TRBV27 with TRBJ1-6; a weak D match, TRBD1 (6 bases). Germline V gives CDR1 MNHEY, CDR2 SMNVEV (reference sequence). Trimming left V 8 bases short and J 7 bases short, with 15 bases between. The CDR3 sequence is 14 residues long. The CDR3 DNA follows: TGTGCCAGCTTCAACGGACAGCGCAATTCACCCCTCCACTTT. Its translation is CASFNGQRNSPLHF.

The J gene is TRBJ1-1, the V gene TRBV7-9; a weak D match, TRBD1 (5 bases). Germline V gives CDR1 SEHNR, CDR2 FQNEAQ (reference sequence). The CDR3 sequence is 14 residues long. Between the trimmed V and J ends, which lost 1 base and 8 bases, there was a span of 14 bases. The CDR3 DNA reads TGTGCCAGCAGCTTAGTCCAGGGAGGACCCGAAGCTTTCTTT. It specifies CASSLVQGGPEAFF.

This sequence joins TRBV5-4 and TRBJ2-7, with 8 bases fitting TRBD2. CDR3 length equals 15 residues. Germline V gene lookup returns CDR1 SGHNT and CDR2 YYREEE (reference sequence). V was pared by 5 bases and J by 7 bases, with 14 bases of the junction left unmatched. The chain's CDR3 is CASRPRGGIIGEQYF. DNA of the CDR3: TGTGCCAGCAGGCCCCGGGGGGGCATAATAGGGGAGCAGTACTTC.

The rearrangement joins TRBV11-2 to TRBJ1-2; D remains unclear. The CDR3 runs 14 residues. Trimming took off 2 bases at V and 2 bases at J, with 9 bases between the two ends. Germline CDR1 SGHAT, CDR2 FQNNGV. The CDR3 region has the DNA TGTGCCAGCAGCTTATCCCCACAGAACTATGGCTACACCTTC. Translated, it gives CASSLSPQNYGYTF.

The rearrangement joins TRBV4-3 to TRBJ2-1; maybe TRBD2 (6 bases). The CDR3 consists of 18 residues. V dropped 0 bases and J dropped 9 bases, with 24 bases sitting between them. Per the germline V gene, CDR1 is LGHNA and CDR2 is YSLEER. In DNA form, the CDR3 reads TGCGCCAGCAGCCAAGACTTGCAGCTCGGGAATGTCGGGAGTGAGCAGTTCTTC. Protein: CASSQDLQLGNVGSEQFF.

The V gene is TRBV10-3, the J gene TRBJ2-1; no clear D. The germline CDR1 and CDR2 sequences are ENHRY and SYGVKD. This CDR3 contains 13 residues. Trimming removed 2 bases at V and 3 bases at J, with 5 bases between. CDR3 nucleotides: TGTGCCATCAGTGAGGAGCACTACAATGAGCAGTTCTTC. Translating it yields CAISEEHYNEQFF.

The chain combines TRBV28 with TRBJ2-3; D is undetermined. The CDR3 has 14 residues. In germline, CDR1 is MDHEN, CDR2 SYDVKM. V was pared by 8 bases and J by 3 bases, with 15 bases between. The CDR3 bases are TGTGCCAGCTCAATAACGAGTATAACAGATACGCAGTATTTT. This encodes CASSITSITDTQYF.

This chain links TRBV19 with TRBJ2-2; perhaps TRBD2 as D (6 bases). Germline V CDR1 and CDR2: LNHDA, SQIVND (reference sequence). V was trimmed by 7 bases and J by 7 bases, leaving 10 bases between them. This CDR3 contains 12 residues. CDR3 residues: CASTMGGGELFF. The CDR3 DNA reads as TGTGCCAGTACCATGGGGGGCGGGGAGCTGTTTTTT.

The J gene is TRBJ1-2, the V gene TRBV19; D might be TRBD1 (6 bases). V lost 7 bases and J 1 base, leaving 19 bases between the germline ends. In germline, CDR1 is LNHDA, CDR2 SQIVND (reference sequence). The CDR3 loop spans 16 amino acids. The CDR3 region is CASILTTGHLNYGYTF. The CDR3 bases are TGTGCCAGTATTCTTACTACGGGACATCTTAACTATGGCTACACCTTC.

CDR3 in DNA: TGTGCCAGCAGCACCGGGTCCGGCGCCTACAATGAGCAGTTCTTC. Protein sequence: CASSTGSGAYNEQFF. The V call is TRBV6-5, the J call TRBJ2-1; D gene unclear. CDR1 is MNHEY and CDR2 is SVGAGI in the germline V gene. This CDR3 spans 15 amino acids. Trimming took 6 bases from V and 2 from J, leaving 14 bases between them.

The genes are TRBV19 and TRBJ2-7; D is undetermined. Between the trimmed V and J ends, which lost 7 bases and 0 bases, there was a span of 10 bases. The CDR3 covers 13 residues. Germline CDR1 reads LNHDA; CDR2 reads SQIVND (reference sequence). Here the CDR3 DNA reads TGTGCCAGTAAGGCGGTGAGCTCCTACGAGCAGTACTTC. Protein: CASKAVSSYEQYF.

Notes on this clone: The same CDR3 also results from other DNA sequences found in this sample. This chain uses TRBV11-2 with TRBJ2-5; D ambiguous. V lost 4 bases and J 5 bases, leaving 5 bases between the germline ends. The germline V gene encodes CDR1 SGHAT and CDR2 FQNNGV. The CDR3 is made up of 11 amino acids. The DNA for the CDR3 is TGTGCCAGCAGCTCTTTGGAGACCCAGTACTTC. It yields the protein CASSSLETQYF.

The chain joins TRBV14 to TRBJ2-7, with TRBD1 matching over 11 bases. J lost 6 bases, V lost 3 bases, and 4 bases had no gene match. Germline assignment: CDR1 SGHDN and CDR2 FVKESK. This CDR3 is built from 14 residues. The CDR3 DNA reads TGTGCCAGCAGCCATCCGGGACAGGGGGGCGAGCAGTACTTC. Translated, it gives CASSHPGQGGEQYF. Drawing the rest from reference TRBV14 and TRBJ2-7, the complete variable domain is EAGVTQFPSHSVIEKGQTVTLRCDPISGHDNLYWYRRVMGKEIKFLLHFVKESKQDESGMPNNRFLAERTGGTYSTLKVQPAELEDSGVYFCASSHPGQGGEQYFGPGTRLTVT.

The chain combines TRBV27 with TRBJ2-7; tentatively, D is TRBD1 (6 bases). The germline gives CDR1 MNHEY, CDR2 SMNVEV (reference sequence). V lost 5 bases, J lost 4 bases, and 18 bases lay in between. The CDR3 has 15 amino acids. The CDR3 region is CASSANRDTFYEQYF. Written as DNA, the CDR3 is TGTGCCAGCAGTGCCAACCGGGACACCTTTTACGAGCAGTACTTC.

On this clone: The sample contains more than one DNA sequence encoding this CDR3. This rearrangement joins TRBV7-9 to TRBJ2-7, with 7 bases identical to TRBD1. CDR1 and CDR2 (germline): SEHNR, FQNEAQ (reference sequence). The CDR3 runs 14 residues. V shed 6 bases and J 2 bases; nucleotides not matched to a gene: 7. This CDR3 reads CASSPRDRAYEQYF. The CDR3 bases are TGTGCCAGCAGTCCCCGAGACAGGGCCTACGAGCAGTACTTC.

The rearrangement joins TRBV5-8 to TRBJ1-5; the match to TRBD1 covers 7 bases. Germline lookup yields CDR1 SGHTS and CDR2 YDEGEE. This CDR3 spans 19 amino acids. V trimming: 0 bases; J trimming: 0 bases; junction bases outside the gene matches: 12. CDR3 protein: CASSLVAGGRGFSNQPQHF. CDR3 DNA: TGTGCCAGCAGCTTGGTTGCAGGGGGGAGAGGTTTTAGCAATCAGCCCCAGCATTTT.

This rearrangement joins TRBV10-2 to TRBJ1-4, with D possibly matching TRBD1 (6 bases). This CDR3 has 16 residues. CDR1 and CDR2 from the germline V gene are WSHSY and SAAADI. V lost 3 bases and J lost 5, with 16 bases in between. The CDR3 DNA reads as TGCGCCAGCAGTGAAAATCACCCGGGACAAAATGAAAAACTGTTTTTT. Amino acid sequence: CASSENHPGQNEKLFF.

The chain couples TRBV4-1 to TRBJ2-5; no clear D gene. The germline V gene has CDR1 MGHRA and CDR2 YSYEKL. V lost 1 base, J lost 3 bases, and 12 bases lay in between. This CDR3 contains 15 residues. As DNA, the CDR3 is TGCGCCAGCAGCCAAGTATCACGAGTCAAAGAGACCCAGTACTTC. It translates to CASSQVSRVKETQYF.

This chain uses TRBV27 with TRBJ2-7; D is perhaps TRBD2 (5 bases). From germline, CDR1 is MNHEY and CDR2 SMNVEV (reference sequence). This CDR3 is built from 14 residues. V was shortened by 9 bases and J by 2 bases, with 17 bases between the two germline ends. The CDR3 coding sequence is TGTGCCAGTAGAAGAGCGGAGTTAGCCTACGAGCAGTACTTC. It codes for CASRRAELAYEQYF.

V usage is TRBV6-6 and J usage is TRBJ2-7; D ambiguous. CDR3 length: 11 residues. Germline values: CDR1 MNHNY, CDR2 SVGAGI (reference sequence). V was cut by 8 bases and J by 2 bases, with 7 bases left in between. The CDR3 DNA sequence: TGTGCCAGCGGAACAGCCTACGAGCAGTACTTC. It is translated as CASGTAYEQYF.

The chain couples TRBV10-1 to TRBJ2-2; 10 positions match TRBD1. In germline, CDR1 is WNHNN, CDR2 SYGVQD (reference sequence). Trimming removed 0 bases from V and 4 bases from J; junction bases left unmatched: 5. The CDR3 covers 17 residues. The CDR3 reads CASSESLGTGVTGELFF. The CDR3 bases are TGCGCCAGCAGTGAGTCCCTCGGGACAGGGGTCACCGGGGAGCTGTTTTTT.

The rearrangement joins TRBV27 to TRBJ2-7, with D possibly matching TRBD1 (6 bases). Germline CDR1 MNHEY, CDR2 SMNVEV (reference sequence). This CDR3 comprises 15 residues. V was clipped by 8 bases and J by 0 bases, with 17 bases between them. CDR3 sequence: CASPVFEGDSYEQYF. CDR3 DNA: TGTGCCAGCCCAGTTTTTGAGGGGGACTCCTACGAGCAGTACTTC.

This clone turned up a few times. The CDR3 nucleotides read TGTGCCAGTGGTGGACCTTCCTACGAGCAGTACTTC. The encoded protein is CASGGPSYEQYF. The chain links TRBV27 to TRBJ2-7; no definite D call. The V end was cut by 9 bases, the J end by 1 base, with 10 bases between. The CDR3 length is 12 residues. The germline V gene encodes CDR1 MNHEY and CDR2 SMNVEV (reference sequence).

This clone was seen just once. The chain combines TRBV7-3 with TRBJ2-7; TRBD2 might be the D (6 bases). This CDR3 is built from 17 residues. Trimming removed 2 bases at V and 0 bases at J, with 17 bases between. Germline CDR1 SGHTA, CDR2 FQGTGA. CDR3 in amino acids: CASSLFRERASSYEQYF. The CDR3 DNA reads TGTGCCAGCAGCTTATTTAGGGAGCGGGCAAGCTCCTACGAGCAGTACTTC.

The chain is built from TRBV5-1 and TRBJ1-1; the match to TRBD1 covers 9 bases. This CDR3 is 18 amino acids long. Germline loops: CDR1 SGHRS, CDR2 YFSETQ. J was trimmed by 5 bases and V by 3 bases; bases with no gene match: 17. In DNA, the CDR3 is TGCGCCAGCAGCTCAGTTCCGGGACAGGGATATGGGGGGACTGAAGCTTTCTTT. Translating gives CASSSVPGQGYGGTEAFF.

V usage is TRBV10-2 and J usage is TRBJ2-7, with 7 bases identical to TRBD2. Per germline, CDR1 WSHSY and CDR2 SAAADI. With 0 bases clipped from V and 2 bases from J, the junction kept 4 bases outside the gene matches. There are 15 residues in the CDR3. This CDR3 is CASSESWGGTYEQYF. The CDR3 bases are TGCGCCAGCAGTGAGTCATGGGGGGGGACCTACGAGCAGTACTTC.

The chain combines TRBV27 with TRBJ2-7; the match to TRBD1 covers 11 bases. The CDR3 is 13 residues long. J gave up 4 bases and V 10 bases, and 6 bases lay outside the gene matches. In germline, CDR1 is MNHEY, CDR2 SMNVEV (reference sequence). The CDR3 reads CATADRGPYEQYF. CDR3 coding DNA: TGTGCCACCGCGGACAGGGGGCCATACGAGCAGTACTTC.

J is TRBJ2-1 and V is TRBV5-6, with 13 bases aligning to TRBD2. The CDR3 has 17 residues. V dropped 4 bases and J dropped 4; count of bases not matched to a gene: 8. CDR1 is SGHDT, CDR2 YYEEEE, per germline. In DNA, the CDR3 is TGTGCCAGCAGCCCCGGGACTAGCGGGGCCCCTTACAATGAGCAGTTCTTC. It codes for CASSPGTSGAPYNEQFF.